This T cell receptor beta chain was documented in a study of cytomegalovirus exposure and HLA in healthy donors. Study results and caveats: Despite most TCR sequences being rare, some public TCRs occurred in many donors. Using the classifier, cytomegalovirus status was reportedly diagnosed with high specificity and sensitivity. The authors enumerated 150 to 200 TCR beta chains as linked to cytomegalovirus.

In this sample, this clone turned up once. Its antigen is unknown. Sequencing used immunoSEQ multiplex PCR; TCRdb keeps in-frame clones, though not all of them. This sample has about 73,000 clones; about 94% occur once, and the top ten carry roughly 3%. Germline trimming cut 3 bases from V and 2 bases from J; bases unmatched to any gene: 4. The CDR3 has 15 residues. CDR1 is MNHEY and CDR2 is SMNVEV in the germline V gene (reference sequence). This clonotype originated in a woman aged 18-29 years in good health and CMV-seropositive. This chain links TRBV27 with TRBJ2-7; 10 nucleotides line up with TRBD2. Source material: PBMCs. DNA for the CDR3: TGTGCCAGCAGTTTTAGCGGGAGGACCACCTACGAGCAGTACTTC. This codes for CASSFSGRTTYEQYF.